Detailed here is one T cell receptor beta chain. The data were taken from a study of blood T cell repertoires in COVID-19. Overall study context: The United States, Italy and Spain were the sources of the acute and convalescent COVID-19 samples.

Participant-given clinical history determined each cohort assignment. The assay was immunoSEQ multiplex PCR, and TCRdb's table has in-frame clones only and misses some. Of 120,000 to 150,000 clones in the sample, approximately 86% were seen once. Germline CDR1 and CDR2: SEHNR and FQNEAQ (reference sequence). This CDR3 region has 16 residues. With V trimmed by 5 bases and J by 2 bases, 7 bases remained unmatched. Specimen: PBMCs or T cells enriched from blood (not recorded which). The clonotype comes from a woman between 40 and 50 years old who had been exposed to COVID-19. The V and J genes are TRBV7-9 and TRBJ1-4; TRBD1 agrees at 8 bases. CDR3 coding DNA: TGTGCCAGCAGCCACTTGGACAGGGCTACTAATGAAAAACTGTTTTTT. Amino acids: CASSHLDRATNEKLFF.